The present TCR beta chain was sequenced within a study of shared clonotypes between healthy human individuals. Study-wide results and limits: Naive subsets generally exceeded memory subsets in estimated richness. Naive CD4 clonotype sharing across a few donors was approximately 5%. Sampling used blood alone; tissue repertoires probably differ.

Data came from immunoSEQ multiplex PCR; TCRdb stores just in-frame clones and leaves some out. The table records over 2 million clones, about 95% of them present only once. This CDR3 region has 15 residues. Per germline, CDR1 SQVTM and CDR2 ANQGSEA. J lost 2 bases, V lost 6 bases, and 7 bases had no gene match. Naive CD8 populations comprised CD45RO-negative cells positively selected for CCR7, excluding terminally differentiated effector memory CD45RA+ cells. This clone was counted a few times. Its specificity is not known. The source material was naive CD8+ T cells sorted from blood. The clonotype comes from a man in his late teens or twenties in good health. The chain employs TRBV29-1 and TRBJ1-5, with 10 positions matching TRBD1. DNA for the CDR3: TGCAGCGTCCGACTGGGGACAGGGGGCAATCAGCCCCAGCATTTT. Protein product: CSVRLGTGGNQPQHF.